This T cell receptor (beta chain) was obtained from a study of shared clonotypes between healthy human individuals. Study-level background: The donor group consisted of two women and three men, aged 18 to 49.

Naive CD45RA+ and memory CD45RA-negative subsets were split from CD4+ cells. At the deep level, the assay was run. DNA at around 190 ng, 25,000 to 35,000 T cell genomes, went into sorted-subset replicate PCRs. The repertoire was sequenced with immunoSEQ multiplex PCR; TCRdb's copy has only in-frame clones and lacks some. The table lists about 2,500,000 clones, approximately 90% of them singletons. Germline V lookup: CDR1 SGHKS, CDR2 YYEKEE (reference sequence). This CDR3 has 13 amino acids. Trimming left V 2 bases short and J 6 bases short, with 11 bases between. The TCR sequence derives from a young man in good health. The rearrangement links TRBV5-5 to TRBJ1-2; D gene unclear. Sequencing was carried out using naive CD4+ T cells sorted from blood. Subset given: CD45RA+ positively selected. The CDR3: CASSFRLGNGYTF. In DNA, the CDR3 is TGTGCCAGCAGCTTCCGCCTAGGTAATGGCTACACCTTC.